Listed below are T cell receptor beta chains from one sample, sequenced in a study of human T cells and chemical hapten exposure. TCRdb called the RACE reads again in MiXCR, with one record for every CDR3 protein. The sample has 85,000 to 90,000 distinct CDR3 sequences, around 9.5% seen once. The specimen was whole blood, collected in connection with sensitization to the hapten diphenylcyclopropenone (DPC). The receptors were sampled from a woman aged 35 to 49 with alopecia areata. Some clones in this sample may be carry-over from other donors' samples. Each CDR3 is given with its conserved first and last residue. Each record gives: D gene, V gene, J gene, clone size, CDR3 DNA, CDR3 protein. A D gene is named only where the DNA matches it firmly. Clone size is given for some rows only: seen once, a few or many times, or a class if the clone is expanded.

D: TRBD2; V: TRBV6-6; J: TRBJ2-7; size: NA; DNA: TGTGCCAGCAGCTCCAATTACGGGACTAGCGGGGGCTATTCCTACGAGCAGTACTTC; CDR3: CASSSNYGTSGGYSYEQYF
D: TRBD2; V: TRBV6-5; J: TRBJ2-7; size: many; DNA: TGTGCCAGCAGTTACGGGGCGGGGGGGCCGTACGAGCAGTACTTC; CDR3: CASSYGAGGPYEQYF
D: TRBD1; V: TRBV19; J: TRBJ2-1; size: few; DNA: TGTGCCAGTAGTATCACTCCAGGGGGATACAATGAGCAGTTCTTC; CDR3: CASSITPGGYNEQFF
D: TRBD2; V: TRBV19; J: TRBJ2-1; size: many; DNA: TGTGCCAGTAGTATTCAGGGAGCGGGGAACCCTTACAATGAGCAGTTCTTC; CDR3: CASSIQGAGNPYNEQFF
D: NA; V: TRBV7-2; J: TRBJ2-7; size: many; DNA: TGTGCCAGCAGCTTAGCGGTGGCTTCTGACTCCTACGAGCAGTACTTC; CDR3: CASSLAVASDSYEQYF
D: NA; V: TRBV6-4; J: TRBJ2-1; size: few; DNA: TGTGCCAGCAGTGACTCGCCGGAGAATGAGCAGTTCTTC; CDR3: CASSDSPENEQFF
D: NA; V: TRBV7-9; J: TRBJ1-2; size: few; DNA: TGTGCCAGCAGCTTTACGGTACAGCCGAACTATGGCTACACCTTC; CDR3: CASSFTVQPNYGYTF
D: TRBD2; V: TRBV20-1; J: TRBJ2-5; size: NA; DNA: TGCAGTGTCGGCGGGAGGTTCCGGGAGACCCAGTACTTC; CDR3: CSVGGRFRETQYF
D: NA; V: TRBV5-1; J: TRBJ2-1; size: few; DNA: TGCGCCAGTAAACTTAGTGATGAGCAGTTCTTC; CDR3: CASKLSDEQFF
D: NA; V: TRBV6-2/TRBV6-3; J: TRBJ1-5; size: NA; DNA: TGTGCCAGCAGTCCCGTAGCGGGAACGGGAGGGGAGCCCCAGCATTTT; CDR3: CASSPVAGTGGEPQHF
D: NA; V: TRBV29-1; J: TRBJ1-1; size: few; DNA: TGCAGCGTTCTCCCGAGAACGAACACTGAAGCTTTCTTT; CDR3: CSVLPRTNTEAFF
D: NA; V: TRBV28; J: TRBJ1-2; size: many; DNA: TGTGCCAGCCTGGGGGGGACACGGGGCGGCTACACCTTC; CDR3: CASLGGTRGGYTF
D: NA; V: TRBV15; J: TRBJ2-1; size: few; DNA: TGTGCCACCAGCAGAGATAGGTGGGGCTACAATGAGCAGTTCTTC; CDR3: CATSRDRWGYNEQFF
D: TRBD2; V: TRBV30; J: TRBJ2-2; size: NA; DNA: TGTGACTGGGGGACTAGCGGGGGCACCGGGGAGCTGTTTTTT; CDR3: CDWGTSGGTGELFF
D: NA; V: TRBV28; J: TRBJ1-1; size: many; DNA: TGTGCCAGCAGCTCCGCCCCTGAACCGCCCAGAGCTTTCTTT; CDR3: CASSSAPEPPRAFF
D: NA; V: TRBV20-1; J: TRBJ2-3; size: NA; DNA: TGCAGTGCTGTTATACCGGGACTCGCCACAGATACGCAGTATTTT; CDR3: CSAVIPGLATDTQYF
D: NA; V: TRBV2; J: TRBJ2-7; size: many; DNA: TGTGCCAGCAGGGGACCCTACGAGCAGTACTTC; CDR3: CASRGPYEQYF
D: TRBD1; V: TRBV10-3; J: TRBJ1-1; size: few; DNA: TGTGCCTTCTCATCTGGGACAGGGGGGAACACTGAAGCTTTCTTT; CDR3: CAFSSGTGGNTEAFF
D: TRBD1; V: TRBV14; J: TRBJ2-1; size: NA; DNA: TGTGCCAGCAGCCAGCGAAACGTTCGGACAGGGGGTACGAATGAGCAGTTCTTC; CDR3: CASSQRNVRTGGTNEQFF
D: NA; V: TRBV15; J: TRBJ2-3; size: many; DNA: TGTGCCACCAGTCAAACCCCGGATACGCAGTATTTT; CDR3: CATSQTPDTQYF
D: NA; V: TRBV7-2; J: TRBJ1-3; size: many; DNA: TGTGCCAGCAGCTTAGTACTCTCTGGAAACACCATATATTTT; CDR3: CASSLVLSGNTIYF
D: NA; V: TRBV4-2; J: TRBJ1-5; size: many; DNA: TGTGCCAGCAGCCAAGATGCCGGGAATCAGCCCCAGCATTTT; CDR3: CASSQDAGNQPQHF
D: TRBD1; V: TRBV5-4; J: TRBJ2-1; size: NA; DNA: TGTGCCAGCAGCTTAGGGACAGGGGGGTACAATGAGCAGTTCTTC; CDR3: CASSLGTGGYNEQFF
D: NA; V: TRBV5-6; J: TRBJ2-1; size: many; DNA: TGTGCCAGCAGCTTGGTCGGGGTGATATACAATGAGCAGTTCTTC; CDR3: CASSLVGVIYNEQFF
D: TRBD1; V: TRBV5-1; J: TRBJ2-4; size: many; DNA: TGCGCCAGCAGCTTCTTACAGGGGACACGGAACATTCAGTACTTC; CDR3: CASSFLQGTRNIQYF
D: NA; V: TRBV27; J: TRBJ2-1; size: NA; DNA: TGTGCCAGCAGTCCTGGAGTTCCGGGGGGCCGGACCTACAATGAGCAGTTCTTC; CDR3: CASSPGVPGGRTYNEQFF
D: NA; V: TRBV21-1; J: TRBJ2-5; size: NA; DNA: TGTGCCAGCAGCAAACGGGGGACGGTGGCCCAAGAGACCCAGTACTTC; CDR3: CASSKRGTVAQETQYF
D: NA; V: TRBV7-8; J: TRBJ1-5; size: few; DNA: TGTGCCAGCAGCTTAGAAGGCAGGGAGTACGGTCAGCCCCAGCATTTT; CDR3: CASSLEGREYGQPQHF
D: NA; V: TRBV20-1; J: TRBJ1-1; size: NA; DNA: TGCAGTGCTAGTAGGCAGGGCCAAGCTTTCTTT; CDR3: CSASRQGQAFF
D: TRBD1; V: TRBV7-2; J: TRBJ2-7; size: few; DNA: TGTGCCAGCAGCGCGGACAGGGGGCCTTACGAGCAGTACTTC; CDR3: CASSADRGPYEQYF
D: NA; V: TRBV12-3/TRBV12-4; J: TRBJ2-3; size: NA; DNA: TGTGCCAGTGCAGGGACAGATACGCAGTATTTT; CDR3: CASAGTDTQYF
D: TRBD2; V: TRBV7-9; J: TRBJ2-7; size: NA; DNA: TGTGCCAGCAAGGAACTAGCGGGGAGCGAGCAGTACTTC; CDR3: CASKELAGSEQYF
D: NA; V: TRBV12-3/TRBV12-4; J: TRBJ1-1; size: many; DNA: TGTGCCAGCAGTTTAGCGCGGGATTTCACTGAAGCTTTCTTT; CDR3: CASSLARDFTEAFF
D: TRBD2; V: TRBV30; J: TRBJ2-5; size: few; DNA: TGTGCCTGGAGGTTTGCGGGGGGGCAAGAGACCCAGTACTTC; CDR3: CAWRFAGGQETQYF
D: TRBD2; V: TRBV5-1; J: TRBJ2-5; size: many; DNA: TGCGCCAGCAGCTTGTTCGGGGGGATCCAAGAGACCCAGTACTTC; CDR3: CASSLFGGIQETQYF
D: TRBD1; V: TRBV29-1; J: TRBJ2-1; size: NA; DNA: TGCAGCGTAAACCCGGGACAGGGTTACAATGAGCAGTTCTTC; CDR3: CSVNPGQGYNEQFF
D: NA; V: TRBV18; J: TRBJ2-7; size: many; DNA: TGTGCCAGCTCACCACCTCTTGAGTCAGGGTCCTACGAGCAGTACTTC; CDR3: CASSPPLESGSYEQYF
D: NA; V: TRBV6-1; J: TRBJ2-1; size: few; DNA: TGTGCCAGCAGTGAAGCCGCAGCGAGTGAGCAGTTCTTC; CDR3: CASSEAAASEQFF
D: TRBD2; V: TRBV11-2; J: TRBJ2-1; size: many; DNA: TGTGCCAGCAGCTTAGTACGCGGGGGACTTTACAATGAGCAGTTCTTC; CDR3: CASSLVRGGLYNEQFF
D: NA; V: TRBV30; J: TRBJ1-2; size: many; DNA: TGTGCCTGGAAAATGTACTCCCGGGACGGGGGCTACACCTTC; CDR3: CAWKMYSRDGGYTF
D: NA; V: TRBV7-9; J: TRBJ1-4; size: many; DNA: TGTGCCAGCAGTGTCGGGTTTCGAGAAAAACTGTTTTTT; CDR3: CASSVGFREKLFF
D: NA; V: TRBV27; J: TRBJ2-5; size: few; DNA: TGTGCCAGCAGTTTATCAAATGTAGGAGAGACCCAGTACTTC; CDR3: CASSLSNVGETQYF
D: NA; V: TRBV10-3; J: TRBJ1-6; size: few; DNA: TGTGCCATCAGTGAGACAAGGGATTCACCCCTCCACTTT; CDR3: CAISETRDSPLHF
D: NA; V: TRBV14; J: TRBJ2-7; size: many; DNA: TGTGCCAGCAGCCAAGACACATTCTACGAGCAGTACTTC; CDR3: CASSQDTFYEQYF
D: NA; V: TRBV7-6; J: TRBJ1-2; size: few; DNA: TGTGCCAGCAGCTTAGGGTCAGGACTGGGAAACTATGGCTACACCTTC; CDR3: CASSLGSGLGNYGYTF
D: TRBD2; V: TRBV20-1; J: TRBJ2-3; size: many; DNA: TGCAGTGGGGCTGGGAGGGTCACAGATACGCAGTATTTT; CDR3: CSGAGRVTDTQYF
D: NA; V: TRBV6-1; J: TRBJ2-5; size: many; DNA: TGTGCCAGCAGTGGGCCTAGACAAGAGACCCAGTACTTC; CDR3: CASSGPRQETQYF
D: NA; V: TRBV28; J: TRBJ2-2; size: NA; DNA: TGTGCCAGCAGTTTAGAACATAAGAACACCGGGGAGCTGTTTTTT; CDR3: CASSLEHKNTGELFF
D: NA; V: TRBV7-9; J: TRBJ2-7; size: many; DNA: TGTGCCAGCAGCTTAGAAGCTTGGGAGAGGGGGCAGTACTTC; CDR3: CASSLEAWERGQYF
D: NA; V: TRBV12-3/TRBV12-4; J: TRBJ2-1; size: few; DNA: TGTGCCAGCAATCGACCGGGCTCCTACAATGAGCAGTTCTTC; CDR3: CASNRPGSYNEQFF
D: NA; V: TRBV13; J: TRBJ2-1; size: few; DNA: TGTGCCAGCAGCAGAGGCCGCCCCAAGGGTGAGCAGTTCTTC; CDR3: CASSRGRPKGEQFF
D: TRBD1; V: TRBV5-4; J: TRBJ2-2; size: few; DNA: TGTGCCAGCAGCGGACAGGGGGCGTTCACCGGGGAGCTGTTTTTT; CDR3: CASSGQGAFTGELFF
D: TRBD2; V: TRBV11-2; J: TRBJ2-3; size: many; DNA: TGTGCCAGCAGTGGGGACTACCGCACAGATACGCAGTATTTT; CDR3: CASSGDYRTDTQYF
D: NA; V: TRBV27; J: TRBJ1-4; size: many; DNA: TGTGCCAGCAGTTTATCAAGACAGGTTTTCCCAACTAATGAAAAACTGTTTTTT; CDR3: CASSLSRQVFPTNEKLFF
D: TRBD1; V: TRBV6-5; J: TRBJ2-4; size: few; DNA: TGTGCCAGCAGCCTCGAAGGGGGCTCGGCCGTTCAGTACTTC; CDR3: CASSLEGGSAVQYF
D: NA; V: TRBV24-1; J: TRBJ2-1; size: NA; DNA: TGTGCCACCAGTGATTCGGGACCGAGTGGGGGTGAGCAGTTCTTC; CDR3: CATSDSGPSGGEQFF
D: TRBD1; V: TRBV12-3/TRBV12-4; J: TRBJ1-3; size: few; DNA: TGTGCCAGCTCGAGTTGGACAGGTGAAAACACCATATATTTT; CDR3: CASSSWTGENTIYF
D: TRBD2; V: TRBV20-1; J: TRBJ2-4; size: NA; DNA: TGCAGTGCTAGAGATGTAGGGGGTCGTGCGGGAGGGCAGAACATTCAGTACTTC; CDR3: CSARDVGGRAGGQNIQYF
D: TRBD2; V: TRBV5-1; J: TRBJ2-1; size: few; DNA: TGCGCCAGCAGCTTGCTCGCGGCGGGGGGGCCCGATGAGCAGTTCTTC; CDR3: CASSLLAAGGPDEQFF